The 20 T cell receptor beta chains reported below all come from one sample, sequenced in a study of a mutant IDH1 vaccine in newly diagnosed glioma. The sample's time point: week 11, during vaccination. Topical imiquimod was applied with each vaccine dose, which held 300 ug of mutant IDH1 20-mer peptide. Method: immunoSEQ multiplex PCR; TCRdb's copy keeps in-frame clones and lacks some. The table records about 130,000 clones, over 75% of them present only once. These TCRs are of unknown antigen specificity. Sequenced here: PBMCs, sampled from a glioma patient whose treatment included an IDH1 peptide vaccine. These receptors came from a man aged 35 to 55 with glioma.

This clone was seen only a few times. This rearrangement joins TRBV5-1 to TRBJ2-7; D is undetermined. CDR1 and CDR2 from the germline V gene are SGHRS and YFSETQ. The V end lost 0 bases, the J end lost 2 bases, and 9 bases lay between the germline ends. The CDR3 covers 14 residues. CDR3 protein: CASSLGTGAYEQYF. The CDR3 DNA follows: TGCGCCAGCAGCTTGGGGACGGGTGCCTACGAGCAGTACTTC. The full variable domain, rest sourced from reference TRBV5-1 and TRBJ2-7, is KAGVTQTPRYLIKTRGQQVTLSCSPISGHRSVSWYQQTPGQGLQFLFEYFSETQRNKGNFPGRFSGRQFSNSRSEMNVSTLELGDSALYLCASSLGTGAYEQYFGPGTRLTVT.

The chain uses TRBV19 and TRBJ2-3; TRBD1 matches 9 bases. The germline V gene has CDR1 LNHDA and CDR2 SQIVND (reference sequence). CDR3 length equals 16 residues. The ends lost 3 bases at V and 6 bases at J; junction bases unmatched: 10. The CDR3 protein is CASSMGWTGAVDTQYF. The CDR3 region has the DNA TGTGCCAGTAGTATGGGTTGGACAGGGGCGGTGGATACGCAGTATTTT.

The genes are TRBV9 and TRBJ2-7, with 8 bases identical to TRBD1. CDR3 length: 16 residues. Trimming cost V 2 bases and J 3 bases; bases outside gene matches: 10. CDR1 is SGDLS, CDR2 YYNGEE, per germline. This chain's CDR3 is CASSVSGGTGSYEQYF. CDR3 sequence (DNA): TGTGCCAGCAGCGTTTCAGGAGGGACAGGAAGCTACGAGCAGTACTTC.

This chain uses TRBV21-1 with TRBJ1-4; the tabulated D call, TRBD1, remains unverified against the DNA. TRBV21-1 is a pseudogene locus. This CDR3 comprises 17 residues. This chain's CDR3 is CASSKRTVFPEVEKLFF. The CDR3 bases are TGTGCCAGCAGCAAAAGGACAGTCTTCCCCGAAGTCGAAAAACTGTTTTTT.

The chain is built from TRBV15 and TRBJ2-1; a weak D match, TRBD2 (5 bases). With 5 bases removed from V and 7 bases from J, the gap between germline ends came to 6 bases. Germline CDR1 is LNHNV and CDR2 is YYDKDF (reference sequence). The CDR3 runs to 11 residues. The CDR3: CATSLANEQFF. CDR3 coding DNA: TGTGCCACCAGCCTAGCAAATGAGCAGTTCTTC.

The V gene is TRBV25-1, the J gene TRBJ2-3, with a possible D match to TRBD2 (5 bases). The CDR3 runs 13 residues. Trimming cost V 6 bases and J 4 bases, with 11 bases left between them. Germline V lookup: CDR1 MGHDK, CDR2 SYGVNS. CDR3 sequence: CASRSPAADTQYF. CDR3 DNA sequence: TGTGCCAGCAGGTCCCCAGCGGCAGATACGCAGTATTTT.

Turning to this clone: The same CDR3 is also encoded by other DNA sequences in this sample. The chain has TRBV7-2 and TRBJ2-2; no clear D gene. This CDR3 is built from 14 residues. V lost 1 base, J lost 1 base, and 4 bases lay in between. Germline loops: CDR1 SGHTA, CDR2 FQGNSA. CDR3: CASSLVGNTGELFF. The CDR3, as DNA: TGTGCCAGCAGCTTAGTGGGGAACACCGGGGAGCTGTTTTTT. Looking up the rest from reference TRBV7-2 and TRBJ2-2 gives the full variable domain: GAGVSQSPSNKVTEKGKDVELRCDPISGHTALYWYRQSLGQGLEFLIYFQGNSAPDKSGLPSDRFSAERTGGSVSTLTIQRTQQEDSAVYLCASSLVGNTGELFFGEGSRLTVL.

The gene calls are TRBV13 and TRBJ2-7, with D uncertain. Germline V gene sequence: CDR1 PRHDT, CDR2 FYEKMQ (reference sequence). V was shortened by 5 bases and J by 4 bases, with 18 bases between the two germline ends. This CDR3 is built from 15 residues. CDR3 DNA sequence: TGTGCCAGCAGCCGACCAGACAAGCCCTTTTACGAGCAGTACTTC. Its protein product is CASSRPDKPFYEQYF.

The chain recombines TRBV28 with TRBJ2-2; D is unclear. The germline CDR1 and CDR2 sequences are MDHEN and SYDVKM. The CDR3 consists of 12 residues. Trimming shortened V by 11 bases and J by 6 bases, and 13 bases separated the two germline ends. CDR3 nucleotide sequence: TGTGCCCTTGGCCGGGCCCCCGGGGAGCTGTTTTTT. This encodes CALGRAPGELFF.

The chain has TRBV5-4 and TRBJ2-5; 13 bases are a match to TRBD2. Trimming took 0 bases from V and 4 from J; bases not matched to a gene: 9. Germline V CDR1 and CDR2: SGHNT, YYREEE (reference sequence). The CDR3 runs 18 residues. In nucleotides, the CDR3 is TGTGCCAGCAGCTTGGCATTAACTAGCGGGGGGGGGCGAGAGACCCAGTACTTC. It specifies CASSLALTSGGGRETQYF.

Comments on this clone: One end of the junction does not line up with germline, which may come from a read error. V usage is TRBV7-7 and J usage is TRBJ2-5, with D possibly matching TRBD1 (6 bases). The CDR3 totals 14 residues. CDR1 is SSHAT, CDR2 FNYEAQ, per germline (reference sequence). The CDR3 loop reads CASSTGTIGETQYF. CDR3 DNA sequence: TGTGCTAGCAGCACAGGGACGATAGGAGAGACCCAGTACTTC.

The rearrangement joins TRBV7-6 to TRBJ2-5, with D hard to call. Germline V gene lookup returns CDR1 SGHVS and CDR2 FNYEAQ. This CDR3 contains 14 residues. The V and J ends lost 1 base and 2 bases respectively, with 8 bases between them. Here the CDR3 DNA reads TGTGCCAGCAGCTTAGGACAATCGCAAGAGACCCAGTACTTC. It encodes CASSLGQSQETQYF. Full variable domain (remainder filled in from reference TRBV7-6 and TRBJ2-5): GAGVSQSPRYKVTKRGQDVALRCDPISGHVSLYWYRQALGQGPEFLTYFNYEAQQDKSGLPNDRFSAERPEGSISTLTIQRTEQRDSAMYRCASSLGQSQETQYFGPGTRLLVL.

The chain is built from TRBV29-1 and TRBJ1-1; 11 bases line up with TRBD1. The V segment lost 3 bases and the J segment 8 bases; nucleotides outside the gene matches: 2. Germline V gene sequence: CDR1 SQVTM, CDR2 ANQGSEA. This CDR3 has 12 amino acids. The CDR3 here is CSVERDRGEAFF. The DNA of the CDR3 is TGCAGCGTTGAGAGGGACAGGGGGGAAGCTTTCTTT.

This clone was found a few times. The chain carries TRBV2 and TRBJ1-6; D not resolved. V was shortened by 6 bases and J by 3 bases, with 12 bases between the two germline ends. This CDR3 has 15 residues. CDR1 is SNHLY and CDR2 is FYNNEI in the germline V gene. This CDR3 is CASRVDVVYNSPLHF. The CDR3 DNA is TGTGCCAGCAGAGTAGACGTGGTCTATAATTCACCCCTCCACTTT. Together with reference TRBV2 and TRBJ1-6, the CDR3 gives the full variable domain: EPEVTQTPSHQVTQMGQEVILRCVPISNHLYFYWYRQILGQKVEFLVSFYNNEISEKSEIFDDQFSVERPDGSNFTLKIRSTKLEDSAMYFCASRVDVVYNSPLHFGNGTRLTVT.

This chain links TRBV28 with TRBJ2-1, with 11 bases lining up with TRBD2. The trim removed 5 bases at V and 7 bases at J, leaving 7 bases unmatched. There are 15 residues in the CDR3. The germline CDR1 and CDR2 sequences are MDHEN and SYDVKM. The CDR3 reads CASSLRTSGRNEQFF. The CDR3 DNA reads TGTGCCAGCAGTCTCCGGACTAGCGGGCGAAATGAGCAGTTCTTC.

This clone has more than one count but fewer than ten. The chain recombines TRBV4-3 with TRBJ2-2; 8 bases are a match to TRBD1. V shed 3 bases, J shed 9 bases, and the junction held 3 bases outside the gene matches. Germline V gene lookup returns CDR1 LGHNA and CDR2 YSLEER. This CDR3 region has 13 residues. The CDR3 coding sequence is TGCGCCAGCAGCCAGGACAGGGCTTGGGAGCTGTTTTTT. This sequence encodes CASSQDRAWELFF.

V and J are TRBV6-1 and TRBJ2-7; TRBD1 matches 8 bases. Trimming at V came to 5 bases and at J to 4 bases, leaving 7 bases not matched to a gene. CDR3 size: 14 residues. Germline CDR1 is MNHNS and CDR2 is SASEGT. CDR3 DNA sequence: TGTGCCAGCAGTCTCCGGACAGGGAATTACGAGCAGTACTTC. Translating gives CASSLRTGNYEQYF.

This clone was observed a single time. This chain links TRBV6-4 with TRBJ2-2; 8 nucleotides match TRBD1. Germline CDR1 reads MRHNA; CDR2 reads SNTAGT. The V segment lost 6 bases and the J segment 5 bases; nucleotides outside the gene matches: 5. The CDR3 runs 14 residues. CDR3: CASSRGRGTGELFF. Here the CDR3 DNA reads TGTGCCAGCAGCAGGGGGCGTGGGACCGGGGAGCTGTTTTTT.

This chain uses TRBV6-1 with TRBJ1-1; no clear D gene. The length of the CDR3 is 13 residues. Trimming removed 3 bases at V and 6 bases at J, with 11 bases between. The germline V gene has CDR1 MNHNS and CDR2 SASEGT. CDR3 residues: CASSERARAEAFF. CDR3 bases: TGTGCCAGCAGTGAGAGGGCCCGGGCTGAAGCTTTCTTT.

V and J are TRBV9 and TRBJ2-7, with 7 bases fitting TRBD1. V was pared by 3 bases and J by 1 base, with 4 bases of the junction left unmatched. The CDR3 sequence is 14 residues long. The germline gives CDR1 SGDLS, CDR2 YYNGEE. CDR3 DNA: TGTGCCAGCAGCGCACAGGGGTTTTCCTACGAGCAGTACTTC. Its protein product is CASSAQGFSYEQYF.